The text below deals with one T cell receptor beta chain. These data come from a study of blood T cell repertoires in COVID-19. Study-level background: PBMCs, B-cell-depleted T cells, or T cells were the source of the cDNA or gDNA that made up the material.

Authors' processing steps: For nucleated cells, counts were estimated from reference gene primer amplification. The assay was immunoSEQ multiplex PCR, and TCRdb's table has in-frame clones only and misses some. For V, J and clone size, that table is used; D and trimming come from the DNA. The sample yields under 200,000 clones, 88% seen once. The clonotype originates from a man between 65 and 85 years old with active or convalescent COVID-19. The sample comprised peripheral blood.

CDR3 protein: CASSGTPDSSTQPQHF. The CDR3 bases are TGTGCCAGCAGCGGAACCCCCGACAGCAGTACTCAGCCCCAGCATTTT. The chain recombines TRBV9 with TRBJ1-5; a possible D gene is TRBD1 (5 bases). The V end was cut by 3 bases, the J end by 6 bases, with 19 bases between. This CDR3 has 16 residues. Germline V gives CDR1 SGDLS, CDR2 YYNGEE.